Following are 18 T cell receptor beta chains from one sample sequenced in a study of blood T cell repertoires in COVID-19. TCRdb's copy holds only in-frame clones and misses some; the assay was immunoSEQ multiplex PCR. Of about 330,000 clones listed, about 87% are singletons. The source material was PBMCs or T cells enriched from blood (not recorded which). All receptors come from a woman younger than 45 who had recovered from COVID-19.

The genes are TRBV19 and TRBJ1-5, with TRBD1 matching over 12 bases. This CDR3 is 15 amino acids long. Germline values: CDR1 LNHDA, CDR2 SQIVND (reference sequence). V gave up 6 bases and J gave up 2 bases; unmatched junction bases: 2. CDR3 sequence reads: CASSGTGGGNQPQHF. In DNA, the CDR3 is TGTGCCAGTAGCGGGACAGGGGGCGGCAATCAGCCCCAGCATTTT.

The chain couples TRBV24-1 to TRBJ2-1; D is undetermined. CDR1 is KGHDR, CDR2 SFDVKD, per germline. Trimming took off 2 bases at V and 6 bases at J, with 10 bases between the two ends. CDR3 size: 14 residues. CDR3 in amino acids: CATSDSQRGNEQFF. Here the CDR3 DNA reads TGTGCCACCAGTGATTCTCAACGAGGCAATGAGCAGTTCTTC.

This clone was seen just once. The V call is TRBV6-1, the J call TRBJ1-2; D is unresolved. Germline lookup yields CDR1 MNHNS and CDR2 SASEGT. The CDR3 loop spans 15 amino acids. V was clipped by 1 base and J by 4 bases, with 13 bases between them. The CDR3 loop is CASSEGPSSGYGYTF. The CDR3, as DNA: TGTGCCAGCAGTGAAGGTCCTTCGTCGGGCTATGGCTACACCTTC.

The rearrangement joins TRBV10-3 to TRBJ2-7, with 8 bases lining up with TRBD1. V shed 7 bases and J 4 bases; nucleotides not matched to a gene: 24. The CDR3 covers 19 residues. Germline-derived CDR1 and CDR2 are ENHRY and SYGVKD. The CDR3: CAITSSAQGAGGALYEQYF. The CDR3 DNA is TGTGCCATCACCTCCAGTGCCCAGGGGGCAGGAGGTGCGTTGTACGAGCAGTACTTC.

The rearrangement uses TRBV19 and TRBJ1-5, with 9 bases aligning to TRBD1. Germline V gene data show CDR1 as LNHDA and CDR2 as SQIVND (reference sequence). The CDR3 totals 17 residues. After removal of 4 bases from V and 5 bases from J, the junction contained 12 bases not matched to a gene. CDR3 nucleotide sequence: TGTGCCAGTAGTACACAACCTGGGACAGGGCCAGATCAGCCCCAGCATTTT. As protein: CASSTQPGTGPDQPQHF.

The chain is built from TRBV10-3 and TRBJ2-3, with a weak D call TRBD2 (5 bases). Germline V gene sequence: CDR1 ENHRY, CDR2 SYGVKD. The CDR3 loop spans 15 amino acids. V was trimmed by 0 bases and J by 4 bases, leaving 11 bases between them. CDR3 sequence reads: CAISESMGVADTQYF. CDR3 DNA sequence: TGTGCCATCAGTGAGTCGATGGGAGTAGCAGATACGCAGTATTTT.

The rearrangement joins TRBV25-1 to TRBJ2-1, with D possibly TRBD1 on 5 matching bases. Germline lookup yields CDR1 MGHDK and CDR2 SYGVNS. This CDR3 comprises 16 residues. Trimming pared 3 bases from V and 4 bases from J, leaving 16 bases between. The CDR3 DNA is TGTGCCAGCAGTGACTTACGACAGATAAATTACAATGAGCAGTTCTTC. As protein: CASSDLRQINYNEQFF. Looking up the rest from reference TRBV25-1 and TRBJ2-1 gives the full variable domain: EADIYQTPRYLVIGTGKKITLECSQTMGHDKMYWYQQDPGMELHLIHYSYGVNSTEKGDLSSESTVSRIRTEHFPLTLESARPSHTSQYLCASSDLRQINYNEQFFGPGTRLTVL.

The chain has TRBV10-2 and TRBJ2-3; D possibly corresponds to TRBD2 (6 bases). The CDR3 consists of 16 residues. The V end was cut by 4 bases, the J end by 3 bases, with 17 bases between. The germline CDR1 and CDR2 sequences are WSHSY and SAAADI. The CDR3: CASSGGVRGRTDTQYF. CDR3 sequence (DNA): TGCGCCAGCAGTGGGGGGGTCCGCGGTAGAACAGATACGCAGTATTTT.

This clone was observed once. The chain is built from TRBV7-2 and TRBJ1-6; 8 positions match TRBD1. Looked up from germline, CDR1 is SGHTA and CDR2 is FQGNSA. V gave up 1 base and J gave up 10 bases; unmatched junction bases: 6. The CDR3 is made up of 15 amino acids. This CDR3 reads CASSLEGQGFSPLHF. In nucleotides, the CDR3 is TGTGCCAGCAGCTTAGAAGGACAGGGTTTCTCACCCCTCCACTTT.

This clone was seen only a few times. J is TRBJ1-5 and V is TRBV11-2, with TRBD1 matching over 9 bases. With 6 bases clipped from V and 5 bases from J, the junction kept 5 bases outside the gene matches. The CDR3 has 14 amino acids. Germline V gives CDR1 SGHAT, CDR2 FQNNGV. CDR3 in DNA: TGTGCCAGCAGATCAACAGGGGGCTATCAGCCCCAGCATTTT. As protein: CASRSTGGYQPQHF. Full variable domain (missing parts from reference TRBV11-2 and TRBJ1-5): EAGVAQSPRYKIIEKRQSVAFWCNPISGHATLYWYQQILGQGPKLLIQFQNNGVVDDSQLPKDRFSAERLKGVDSTLKIQPAKLEDSAVYLCASRSTGGYQPQHFGDGTRLSIL.

The CDR3 nucleotides read TGTGCCAGCAGCTTAGGACGGACAGGGGGTTCACCCCTCCACTTT. Translating gives CASSLGRTGGSPLHF. The chain recombines TRBV7-2 with TRBJ1-6, with 10 bases identical to TRBD1. V gave up 1 base and J gave up 9 bases; unmatched junction bases: 3. CDR1 is SGHTA, CDR2 FQGNSA, per germline. The CDR3 is 15 residues long.

V usage is TRBV21-1 and J usage is TRBJ2-6; whether TRBD1, the table's D call, matches the DNA was not checked. TRBV21-1 is a recognized pseudogene. The CDR3 extends over 15 amino acids. For the CDR3, the DNA is TGTGCCACCCGACGGGACAGTTATCGGGCCAACGTCCTGACTTTC. This gives the protein CATRRDSYRANVLTF.

This chain uses TRBV5-1 with TRBJ2-1; 9 bases align to TRBD2. The V and J ends lost 0 bases and 3 bases, in that order; junction bases with no gene match: 7. Germline V CDR1 and CDR2: SGHRS, YFSETQ. The CDR3 extends over 17 amino acids. The CDR3 nucleotides read TGCGCCAGCAGCTTGGCCAGGCTAGCGGGGAGCTACAATGAGCAGTTCTTC. It encodes CASSLARLAGSYNEQFF. The full variable domain, completed using reference TRBV5-1 and TRBJ2-1, is KAGVTQTPRYLIKTRGQQVTLSCSPISGHRSVSWYQQTPGQGLQFLFEYFSETQRNKGNFPGRFSGRQFSNSRSEMNVSTLELGDSALYLCASSLARLAGSYNEQFFGPGTRLTVL.

This chain uses TRBV7-2 with TRBJ2-3; D not certain. V was pared by 3 bases and J by 0 bases, with 4 bases between. The CDR3 loop spans 13 amino acids. Germline CDR1 is SGHTA and CDR2 is FQGNSA. The CDR3 is CASSLASTDTQYF. The CDR3 nucleotides are TGTGCCAGCAGCTTGGCTAGCACAGATACGCAGTATTTT.

V and J are TRBV5-1 and TRBJ1-1, with 10 bases aligning to TRBD1. CDR3 size: 13 residues. Unmatched junction bases numbered 4, after V lost 4 bases and J lost 7 bases. Germline-derived CDR1 and CDR2 are SGHRS and YFSETQ. This chain's CDR3 is CASSGRDRGEAFF. The CDR3 coding sequence is TGCGCCAGCAGCGGCCGGGACAGGGGTGAAGCTTTCTTT.

The rearrangement links TRBV18 to TRBJ2-1, with TRBD1 matching 8 bases. The V gene's germline CDR1 is KGHSH and CDR2 LQKENI. The CDR3 totals 15 residues. The trim removed 3 bases at V and 7 bases at J, leaving 8 bases unmatched. CDR3 bases: TGTGCCAGCTCACCGTCCGACAGGGGAATAAATGAGCAGTTCTTC. Translated, it gives CASSPSDRGINEQFF.

J is TRBJ1-4 and V is TRBV24-1, with 7 bases identical to TRBD1. Trimming removed 1 base from V and 8 bases from J; junction bases left unmatched: 12. This CDR3 is 17 amino acids long. CDR1 is KGHDR, CDR2 SFDVKD, per germline. As DNA, the CDR3 is TGTGCCACCAGTGATTTTTCCCACACAGGGGTGGACGAAAAACTGTTTTTT. Its protein product is CATSDFSHTGVDEKLFF.

The chain employs TRBV19 and TRBJ1-5, with D tentatively TRBD1 (5 bases). Trimming removed 4 bases at V and 4 bases at J, with 14 bases between. The length of the CDR3 is 15 residues. The germline V gene has CDR1 LNHDA and CDR2 SQIVND (reference sequence). CDR3: CASSKGRQSNQPQHF. DNA of the CDR3: TGTGCCAGTAGTAAGGGCCGACAGTCTAATCAGCCCCAGCATTTT.